This T cell receptor (beta chain) was found in a study of CD8+ T cells in alopecia areata. In the study overall: Each of the treated patients was given oral tofacitinib, 5 to 10 mg twice daily, for moderate-to-severe alopecia areata.

As to this clone: Antigen unknown.

Trimming took off 2 bases at V and 0 bases at J, with 9 bases between the two ends. The CDR3 sequence is 15 residues long. CDR1 and CDR2 (germline): LNHDA, SQIVND (reference sequence). The sample's treatment: oral pan-JAK inhibitor, 5-10 mg twice daily. The researchers isolated CD4+ and CD8+ T cells from PBMCs by sorting. Following RNA extraction, reverse transcription yielded cDNA that acted as the sequencing template. Generated by immunoSEQ multiplex PCR, the TCRdb table keeps only in-frame clones and is missing some. The table records some 200,000 clones, roughly 50% of them present only once. General study points: Sharing of TCR sequences between patients (possibly for HLA-related reasons) was less clear than in mice. Normal scalp had lower clonality than lesional scalp, with alopecia totalis/universalis lesions showing this most strongly.

The clonotype originates from a human donor with alopecia areata. This rearrangement joins TRBV19 to TRBJ2-3; a possible D gene is TRBD1 (6 bases). The source material was CD8+ T cells sorted from blood, sampled at week 24, from a patient treated with tofacitinib. The CDR3 loop is CASSILGASTDTQYF. The CDR3 DNA reads as TGTGCCAGTAGTATACTGGGGGCTAGCACAGATACGCAGTATTTT.